This TCR beta chain was identified in a study of cytomegalovirus exposure and HLA in healthy donors. Healthy bone marrow donors made up the donors. PCR employed 60 Vbeta and 13 Jbeta primers. Libraries were prepared by immunoSEQ multiplex PCR; TCRdb keeps only in-frame clonotypes and omits some of them. The sample has over 150,000 clones; 70% to 85% are singletons. J was trimmed by 4 bases and V by 0 bases; bases with no gene match: 3. CDR1 SGHRS and CDR2 YFSETQ come from the germline V gene. The CDR3 sequence is 16 residues long. Notes on the study in general: Owing to their indistinguishability, certain V segments, notably TRBV6-2 and TRBV6-3, were excluded. Presence/absence analysis assumed near-uniform sequencing depth across donors. When analyzed later, a missense DCLRE1C variant was found to be linked to TCR beta V- and J-gene trimming.

Concerning this clone: Its antigen is currently unknown.

The clonotype comes from a boy aged 2 to 9 in good health and CMV-seronegative. The source material was PBMCs. The chain employs TRBV5-1 and TRBJ2-5, with 13 nucleotides matching TRBD2. CDR3 coding DNA: TGCGCCAGCAGCTTGGAACTAGCGGGGGGGCGAGAGACCCAGTACTTC. Amino acids: CASSLELAGGRETQYF.